This T cell receptor (beta chain) was recorded in a study of blood T cell repertoires in COVID-19 (dated by TCRdb to about 2020). With regard to the full study: Samples from collaborators originated in the United States, Italy and Spain and spanned both the acute and convalescent phases of COVID-19. Where available, HLA class I and class II types were taken from metadata supplied by the sample provider and were not determined by assay-based typing. The samples were drawn from the first 160 participants of the ongoing ImmuneRACE study and from about 1,200 subjects provided by 6 global collaborators. Nearly every sample came with metadata listing a de-identified subject ID, COVID-19 status, age in years and sex. The repertoires were released in a freely available public database intended as a resource for research on the immune response to SARS-CoV-2. The material from the prospective study consisted of cDNA or gDNA derived from T cells, B-cell-depleted T cells, or PBMCs. Subjects who had been exposed to COVID-19, were actively infected with it, or had recovered from it provided the deeply sampled blood TCRbeta repertoires that made up the dataset. General conclusions and limits of the study: The amount of clinical and demographic metadata varied by source and participant and was provided uncurated.

Samples from volunteer blood donors who had recovered from COVID-19 were contributed by a second Seattle source. Collaborating institutions collected whole blood in K2EDTA tubes following their own protocols. For TCRbeta analysis, collaborator samples were shipped as frozen whole blood, as isolated PBMCs, or as DNA extracted from either sample type. Looking up the germline V gene yields CDR1 KGHSH and CDR2 LQKENI. Counted from cysteine to phenylalanine, this CDR3 has 16 amino acids. CDR3 DNA only is kept here, 48 bases in frame from base 1. Trimming takes 6 bases off V and 6 bases off J; junction bases not matched to a gene: 9. As concerns this clone: Its antigen is currently not known. Base qualities are not recorded, but no much larger clone differs from it by a single base.

TCRbeta CDR3 regions were amplified from genomic DNA using the immunoSEQ Assay, a bias-controlled multiplex PCR. The source study handled its data this way. Nucleated cell counts per sample were estimated from amplification of reference gene primers within the assay. To quantify the absolute abundance of each unique TCRbeta CDR3 rearrangement, sequence reads were collapsed and filtered. For each sample, productive Simpson clonality was calculated by taking the square root of Simpson's diversity index across productive rearrangements. Sourced from immuneACCESS, this table was stored by TCRdb with only in-frame sequences that have V and J called. A share of the clones is absent; for the studies checked, an unresolved V gene accounts for under half, and the remainder has no known explanation. V and J calls and clone size are given by that table; D and trimming were obtained from the DNA. The sample data list approximately 230,000 clones, and about 88% of these were observed just once. The ten largest clonotypes hold 2.1% of the sample.

This sequence uses TRBV18 and TRBJ1-5, and 12 bases in between align with TRBD1. The sample consisted of peripheral blood. The TCR sequence derives from a middle-aged woman who had recovered from COVID-19. The DNA reads TGTGCCAGCTCGAGGGACAGGGGGCGCGTCCCTCAGCCCCAGCATTTT. Translation gives CASSRDRGRVPQPQHF.